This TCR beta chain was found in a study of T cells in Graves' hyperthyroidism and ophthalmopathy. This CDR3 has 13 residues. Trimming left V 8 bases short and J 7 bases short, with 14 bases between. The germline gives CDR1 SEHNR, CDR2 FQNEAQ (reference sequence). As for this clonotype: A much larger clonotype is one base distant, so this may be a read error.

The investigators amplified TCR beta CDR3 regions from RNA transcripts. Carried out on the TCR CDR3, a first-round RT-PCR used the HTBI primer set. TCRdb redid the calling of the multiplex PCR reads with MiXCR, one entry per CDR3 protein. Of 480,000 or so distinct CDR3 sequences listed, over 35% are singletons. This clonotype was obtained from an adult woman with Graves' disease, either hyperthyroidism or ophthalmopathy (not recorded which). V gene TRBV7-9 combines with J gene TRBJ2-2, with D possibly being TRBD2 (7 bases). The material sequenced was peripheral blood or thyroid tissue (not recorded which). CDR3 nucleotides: TGTGCCAGCGCCGGGGGGCCAGTCGGGGAGCTGTTTTTT. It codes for CASAGGPVGELFF.